Reported below is one T cell receptor beta chain. What it recognizes is unknown. TCRdb's copy holds only in-frame clones and misses some; the assay was immunoSEQ multiplex PCR. The data show around 550,000 clones, approximately 95% seen once. Naive-designated CD8 cells lacked CD45RO, were positively enriched for CCR7, and omitted terminally differentiated effector memory CD45RA+ cells. The germline CDR1 and CDR2 sequences are WNHNN and SYGVQD (reference sequence). The CDR3 has 13 residues. Trimming pared 0 bases from V and 7 bases from J, leaving 7 bases between. The data were taken from a study of shared clonotypes between healthy human individuals. Study information: The composition of the donors was a couple of women and a few men aged 18 to 49. Three plates each covered CD4 naive and memory; CD8 naive two, CD8 memory one. Study-wide findings and caveats: In four donors, around 4.5% of naive CD4 clonotypes appeared in common. The study generally estimated greater richness for naive than memory subsets.

The chain joins TRBV10-1 to TRBJ2-1; D uncertain. The source material was naive CD8+ T cells sorted from blood. The receptor was derived from a woman aged 25-40 years in good health. The CDR3: CASSESFENEQFF. As DNA, the CDR3 is TGCGCCAGCAGTGAGTCTTTCGAGAATGAGCAGTTCTTC.